Shown below are 19 T cell receptor beta chains from a single sample sequenced in a study of blood T cell repertoires in COVID-19. Assay used: immunoSEQ multiplex PCR; TCRdb lists only in-frame clones, some missing. Of about 73,000 clones listed, more than 60% are singletons. The sample taken for sequencing was peripheral blood. The receptors were gathered from a man between 60 and 70 years old with acute or convalescent COVID-19.

The chain recombines TRBV4-2 with TRBJ1-3; D remains unclear. Per the germline V gene, CDR1 is LGHNA and CDR2 is YNFKEQ. Trimming removed 1 base at V and 4 bases at J, with 8 bases between. The length of the CDR3 is 14 residues. In DNA, the CDR3 is TGTGCCAGCAGCCAAGGGGAGGGAGGAAACACCATATATTTT. This encodes CASSQGEGGNTIYF.

This clone was counted a single time. The CDR3: CSASIGAGQPQHF. The DNA of the CDR3 is TGCAGTGCTAGTATAGGGGCTGGGCAGCCCCAGCATTTT. The chain employs TRBV20-1 and TRBJ1-5; the D gene is possibly TRBD1 (5 bases). This CDR3 has 13 amino acids. Looked up from germline, CDR1 is DFQATT and CDR2 is SNEGSKA (reference sequence). The V and J ends lost 3 bases and 7 bases respectively, with 13 bases between them.

The rearrangement uses TRBV2 and TRBJ1-5; 8 bases agree with TRBD1. Germline V lookup: CDR1 SNHLY, CDR2 FYNNEI. The V gene end was trimmed by 4 bases and the J gene end by 0 bases; junction bases not matched to a gene: 2. The CDR3 length is 15 residues. The CDR3 sequence is CASSGDRYSNQPQHF. Written as DNA, the CDR3 is TGTGCCAGCAGTGGGGACAGGTATAGCAATCAGCCCCAGCATTTT.

This clone was observed at least ten times. The chain carries TRBV6-5 and TRBJ2-3; 9 bases agree with TRBD1. This CDR3 spans 13 amino acids. Per the germline V gene, CDR1 is MNHEY and CDR2 is SVGAGI. V shed 7 bases and J 5 bases; nucleotides not matched to a gene: 4. The CDR3 nucleotides read TGTGCCAGCAAACAGGGGGCGAGAGATACGCAGTATTTT. Protein: CASKQGARDTQYF.

The chain couples TRBV9 to TRBJ2-2, with TRBD2 matching over 14 bases. Trimming took 3 bases from V and 6 from J; bases not matched to a gene: 13. The CDR3 has 19 amino acids. In germline, CDR1 is SGDLS, CDR2 YYNGEE. The CDR3 region is CASSAPTSGGARQSGELFF. Here the CDR3 DNA reads TGTGCCAGCAGCGCACCGACTAGCGGGGGGGCCCGGCAATCCGGGGAGCTGTTTTTT. The full variable domain, in which reference TRBV9 and TRBJ2-2 provide the parts outside the CDR3, is DSGVTQTPKHLITATGQRVTLRCSPRSGDLSVYWYQQSLDQGLQFLIQYYNGEERAKGNILERFSAQQFPDLHSELNLSSLELGDSALYFCASSAPTSGGARQSGELFFGEGSRLTVL.

V is TRBV6-5 and J is TRBJ2-1; 7 positions agree with TRBD1. The CDR3 loop spans 13 amino acids. Germline lookup yields CDR1 MNHEY and CDR2 SVGAGI. V trimming: 6 bases; J trimming: 7 bases; junction bases outside the gene matches: 6. The CDR3 spells CASRPPGGNEQFF. The DNA of the CDR3 is TGTGCCAGCAGGCCCCCAGGGGGAAATGAGCAGTTCTTC.

The V gene is TRBV6-1, the J gene TRBJ2-7, with 9 bases matching TRBD1. Germline CDR1 reads MNHNS; CDR2 reads SASEGT. This CDR3 is 15 amino acids long. J gave up 7 bases and V 0 bases, and 7 bases lay outside the gene matches. The CDR3 protein is CASSEAGDRDEEQYV. The DNA of the CDR3 is TGTGCCAGCAGTGAAGCTGGGGACAGGGACGAAGAGCAGTACGTC.

This clone was found a few times. V is TRBV3-1 (or the pseudogene TRBV3-2) and J is TRBJ2-3, with 10 bases lining up with TRBD2. Germline V CDR1 and CDR2: LGHDT, YNNKEL (reference sequence). V gave up 5 bases and J gave up 3 bases; unmatched junction bases: 2. This CDR3 comprises 14 residues. CDR3 DNA: TGTGCCAGCAGCTCAGCGGGGGGGACAGATACGCAGTATTTT. Its protein product is CASSSAGGTDTQYF.

The rearrangement links TRBV11-2 to TRBJ2-7, with 7 bases matching TRBD1. This CDR3 comprises 14 residues. Trimming removed 5 bases from V and 3 bases from J; junction bases left unmatched: 7. Germline V gene data show CDR1 as SGHAT and CDR2 as FQNNGV. The CDR3 sequence: CASSPPGQYYEQYF. The CDR3 coding sequence is TGTGCCAGCAGCCCTCCGGGACAGTACTACGAGCAGTACTTC.

This clone was seen only a few times. The chain joins TRBV24-1 to TRBJ2-1; the D gene is possibly TRBD1 (6 bases). CDR1 and CDR2 (germline): KGHDR, SFDVKD. There are 11 residues in the CDR3. V was trimmed by 3 bases and J by 15 bases, leaving 11 bases between them. CDR3 sequence (DNA): TGTGCCACCAGTGATACTGGACAGTCGTTCTTC. Translating it yields CATSDTGQSFF.

This clone was seen just once. The CDR3: CASSSQGDNQPQHF. DNA of the CDR3: TGTGCCAGCAGTTCCCAGGGTGACAATCAGCCCCAGCATTTT. The J gene is TRBJ1-5, the V gene TRBV28; the D gene is possibly TRBD1 (5 bases). Per germline, CDR1 MDHEN and CDR2 SYDVKM. This CDR3 has 14 residues. Trimming stripped 4 bases from V and 3 bases from J, with 10 bases between.

This sequence joins TRBV6-5 and TRBJ2-7; tentatively, D is TRBD1 (6 bases). Germline values: CDR1 MNHEY, CDR2 SVGAGI. The V gene lost 4 bases and the J gene lost 6 bases, with 10 bases spanning the gap. The CDR3 length is 12 residues. The CDR3 sequence: CASSSGQLEQYF. The DNA of the CDR3 is TGTGCCAGCAGTTCCGGACAGCTCGAGCAGTACTTC.

This sequence joins TRBV12-3 or TRBV12-4 and TRBJ1-1; D might be TRBD1 (5 bases). Trimming shortened V by 6 bases and J by 7 bases, and 15 bases separated the two germline ends. This CDR3 has 13 residues. The CDR3 here is CASRNRQNLEAFF. CDR3 DNA: TGTGCCAGCAGAAATAGACAGAACCTTGAAGCTTTCTTT.

V and J are TRBV5-6 and TRBJ2-7; D is ambiguous. The CDR3 contains 12 residues. Germline V CDR1 and CDR2: SGHDT, YYEEEE. Trimming stripped 1 base from V and 3 bases from J, with 5 bases between. CDR3 sequence reads: CASSLKSYEQYV. In nucleotides, the CDR3 is TGTGCCAGCAGCTTGAAGAGCTACGAGCAGTACGTC.

V and J are TRBV4-1 and TRBJ2-5; D might be TRBD1 (6 bases). Between the trimmed V and J ends, which lost 0 bases and 4 bases, there was a span of 12 bases. The CDR3 runs to 15 residues. Germline loops: CDR1 MGHRA, CDR2 YSYEKL. CDR3 protein: CASSQEGAVRETQYF. CDR3 nucleotide sequence: TGCGCCAGCAGCCAAGAGGGGGCGGTTCGAGAGACCCAGTACTTC.

The V and J genes are TRBV12-5 and TRBJ1-1; 7 bases agree with TRBD1. The CDR3 contains 14 residues. Germline CDR1 reads LGHNT; CDR2 reads FRNRAP. V lost 5 bases to trimming and J lost 8 bases; unmatched junction nucleotides: 11. CDR3 nucleotides: TGTGCTAGTGGTCTTACAGGGGCCGGAGGGGAAGCTTTCTTT. Translation gives CASGLTGAGGEAFF.

The genes are TRBV24-1 and TRBJ1-5, with TRBD1 identical over 8 bases. CDR1 is KGHDR, CDR2 SFDVKD, per germline. V shed 3 bases and J 2 bases; nucleotides not matched to a gene: 8. The CDR3 loop spans 17 amino acids. As DNA, the CDR3 is TGTGCCACCAGTGATCCACGGACAGGGTGGGGCAATCAGCCCCAGCATTTT. It translates to CATSDPRTGWGNQPQHF.

Only a few counts were recorded for this clone. The rearrangement uses TRBV21-1 and TRBJ2-4; the table's D gene call, TRBD2, was not cross checked with the DNA. TRBV21-1 constitutes a pseudogene. CDR3 length equals 13 residues. DNA for the CDR3: TGTGCCAGCAGCAAAGAGGAGAAAAACATTCAGTACTTC. Translating gives CASSKEEKNIQYF.

This clone was seen at least ten times. The chain is built from TRBV5-4 and TRBJ2-7, with a possible D match to TRBD1 (6 bases). This CDR3 spans 13 amino acids. Germline V gene lookup returns CDR1 SGHNT and CDR2 YYREEE (reference sequence). V was shortened by 2 bases and J by 5 bases, with 11 bases between the two germline ends. CDR3 in DNA: TGTGCCAGCAGCTTCGGACAGCAGGACGAGCAGTACGTC. Its translation: CASSFGQQDEQYV.